This TCR beta chain appears in the sequencing data of a study of blood T cell repertoires in COVID-19. Sequencing used immunoSEQ multiplex PCR; TCRdb keeps in-frame clones, though not all of them. The sample shows 150,000 to 200,000 clones, more than 70% of them seen only once. CDR1 SGHRS and CDR2 YFSETQ come from the germline V gene. With V trimmed by 6 bases and J by 5 bases, 7 bases remained unmatched. The CDR3 runs 13 residues. The gene calls are TRBV5-1 and TRBJ2-5; 7 bases align to TRBD2. The sample consisted of peripheral blood. The origin of this receptor is a woman in her twenties or thirties with acute or convalescent COVID-19. The CDR3 loop is CASKVAGEETQYF. DNA for the CDR3: TGCGCCAGCAAGGTGGCGGGAGAGGAGACCCAGTACTTC.